This is a list of T cell receptor beta chains from one sample in a study of cytomegalovirus exposure and HLA in healthy donors. The method was immunoSEQ multiplex PCR; TCRdb's version includes in-frame clones alone and lacks a portion of them. The data show 200,000 to 300,000 clones, with 85% seen just once and 0.24% held by the top ten. The sample consisted of PBMCs. The receptors stem from a girl aged 2-9 years in good health and CMV-seronegative. Both conserved end residues are part of each CDR3. Fields, in order: V gene, clone size, J gene, D gene, CDR3 DNA, CDR3 protein. D genes are given only for firm matches. Rows give clone size only sometimes, using once, few, many, or a class for an expanded clone.

TRBV7-8	.	TRBJ2-7	.	TGTGCCAGCAGCTTGAGGGCCCCCATCGAGCAGTACTTC	CASSLRAPIEQYF
TRBV2	.	TRBJ2-1	TRBD2	TGTGCCACCTCCGGGACTAGCGGGAGGCTAAACTACAATGAGCAGTTCTTC	CATSGTSGRLNYNEQFF
TRBV18	.	TRBJ2-7	.	TGTGCCAGCTCAGACGGGGGATACGAGCAGTACTTC	CASSDGGYEQYF
TRBV10-1	.	TRBJ2-7	TRBD1	TGCGCCAGCAGTGAGGGGACAGGGGGTCCTGAGCAGTACTTC	CASSEGTGGPEQYF
TRBV5-6	.	TRBJ2-6	TRBD1	TGTGCCAGCAGCATTACAGGGGGCCCAGCGGTTGGGGCCAACGTCCTGACTTTC	CASSITGGPAVGANVLTF
TRBV30	.	TRBJ1-2	TRBD1	TGTGCCTGGTGGGACAGGGGAGTTGATGGCTACACCTTC	CAWWDRGVDGYTF
TRBV5-1	.	TRBJ2-7	.	TGCGCCAGCAGCTTGGGAAGGGAGCGCGAGCAGTACTTC	CASSLGREREQYF
TRBV7-6	.	TRBJ2-7	TRBD2	TGTGCCAGCAGCTTAGGCGGCGGGAGCTACGAGCAGTACTTC	CASSLGGGSYEQYF
TRBV5-4	.	TRBJ2-3	TRBD2	TGTGCCAGCAGCATAGCGGGGGGGAGCACAGATACGCAGTATTTT	CASSIAGGSTDTQYF
TRBV18	.	TRBJ2-1	.	TGTGCCAGCTCTGCGACGACTAGTGAGCAGTTCTTC	CASSATTSEQFF
TRBV5-1	.	TRBJ2-7	.	TGCGCCAGCAGCTTGAACCCGGCCTACGAGCAGTACTTC	CASSLNPAYEQYF
TRBV27	.	TRBJ1-3	TRBD1	TGTGCCAGCAGACCTGGGACAGGGGTGAACACCATATATTTT	CASRPGTGVNTIYF
TRBV7-9	.	TRBJ2-5	.	TGTGCCAGCAGCTTAATAGCGTCATCAGAGACCCAGTACTTC	CASSLIASSETQYF
TRBV7-9	few	TRBJ2-5	TRBD2	TGTGCCAGCAGCTTTTTTTCGGGGGGTGAGACCCAGTACTTC	CASSFFSGGETQYF
TRBV5-5	.	TRBJ2-3	.	TGTGCCAGCAGTTCAAGCACAGATACGCAGTATTTT	CASSSSTDTQYF
TRBV6-5	.	TRBJ1-1	.	TGTGCCAGCAGTTACGGGCAGGGCAGCACTGAAGCTTTCTTT	CASSYGQGSTEAFF